These T cell receptor beta chains were read from a single sample in a study of blood T cell repertoires in COVID-19. The table came from immunoSEQ multiplex PCR; TCRdb's copy has only in-frame clones and leaves some out. The sample lists 150,000 to 200,000 clones; more than 85% were seen once. Sequenced input: peripheral blood. These receptors all stem from a man aged 65 to 85 with active or convalescent COVID-19. The CDR3 runs from the conserved cysteine through the conserved F or W. The D gene is left open where the match is weak. Size is omitted from some rows. Given values are once, few, many or a class for expanded clones.

clone_size	d_call	j_call	v_call	cdr3_nt	cdr3_aa
.	.	TRBJ1-6	TRBV6-1	TGTGCCAGCAGTGAAGCGACCCAGCTAGAACCCCTCCACTTT	CASSEATQLEPLHF
.	.	TRBJ2-6	TRBV11-2	TGTGCCAGCAGCCCGGCGGTCCTGAGCTCTGGGGCCAACGTCCTGACTTTC	CASSPAVLSSGANVLTF
once	TRBD2	TRBJ2-1	TRBV6-2/TRBV6-3	TGTGCCAGCAGCTCCCCCGGGGCGGGGGGGCCGGCTGAGAAGGAGCAGTTCTTC	CASSSPGAGGPAEKEQFF
.	TRBD1	TRBJ1-3	TRBV29-1	TGCAGCGCCTGGACAGGGCTTGCCGGAAACACCATATATTTT	CSAWTGLAGNTIYF
.	.	TRBJ2-6	TRBV4-3	TGCGCCAGCAGCCAAGGCAGGAATCTAATATCTGGGGCCAACGTCCTGACTTTC	CASSQGRNLISGANVLTF
.	TRBD1	TRBJ2-3	TRBV14	TGTGCCAGCAGCCAAGGGACAGGGATCGGAGATACGCAGTATTTT	CASSQGTGIGDTQYF
.	TRBD1	TRBJ2-7	TRBV7-6	TGTGCCAGCAGCACCGGGACAGGGGGGTCCTACGAGCAGTACTTC	CASSTGTGGSYEQYF
.	.	TRBJ1-5	TRBV27	TGTGCCAGCAGTTGGAGCCACAATCAGCCCCAGCATTTT	CASSWSHNQPQHF
.	.	TRBJ2-7	TRBV6-6	TGTGCCAGCAGGCAGGGGGGCGAGCAGTACTTC	CASRQGGEQYF
once	TRBD1	TRBJ1-4	TRBV27	TGTGCCAGCAGACAAGGGGGCAGTTTAACTAATGAAAAACTGTTTTTT	CASRQGGSLTNEKLFF
once	TRBD2	TRBJ2-7	TRBV27	TGTGCCAGCAGGACAACTAGCGGGGGGGCCTACGAGCAGTACTTC	CASRTTSGGAYEQYF
.	.	TRBJ1-3	TRBV29-1	TGCAGCGGCCGACTGGGCTCTGGAAACACCATATATTTT	CSGRLGSGNTIYF
.	TRBD2	TRBJ2-7	TRBV28	TGTGCCAGCAGCTCGGGACTAGCGGGAGTTTTTAGGTCCTACGAGCAGTACTTC	CASSSGLAGVFRSYEQYF
.	.	TRBJ1-2	TRBV7-2	TGTGCCAGCAGCTCAACACAGACGGGCTACACCTTC	CASSSTQTGYTF
.	.	TRBJ2-2	TRBV28	TGTGCCAGCAGGGAGACGAACACCGGGGAGCTGTTTTTT	CASRETNTGELFF
.	.	TRBJ1-1	TRBV21-1	TGTGCCAGCAGCAAAAGTCCCGAAGACAGAAAGAACACTGAAGCTTTCTTT	CASSKSPEDRKNTEAFF
.	TRBD1	TRBJ1-3	TRBV18	TGTGCCAGCTCACCAACGACAGGGACAACTGGAAACACCATATATTTT	CASSPTTGTTGNTIYF
.	.	TRBJ1-2	TRBV5-6	TGTGCCAGCAGCTCCCTGGGGGGGGACGATGGCTACACCTTC	CASSSLGGDDGYTF
.	.	TRBJ2-5	TRBV28	TGTGCCAGCAGTTATGTAGCGGAGTACCAAGAGACCCAGTACTTC	CASSYVAEYQETQYF
.	.	TRBJ2-2	TRBV6-5	TGTGCCAGCAGTTATTCCCAGAACACCGGGGAGCTGTTTTTT	CASSYSQNTGELFF